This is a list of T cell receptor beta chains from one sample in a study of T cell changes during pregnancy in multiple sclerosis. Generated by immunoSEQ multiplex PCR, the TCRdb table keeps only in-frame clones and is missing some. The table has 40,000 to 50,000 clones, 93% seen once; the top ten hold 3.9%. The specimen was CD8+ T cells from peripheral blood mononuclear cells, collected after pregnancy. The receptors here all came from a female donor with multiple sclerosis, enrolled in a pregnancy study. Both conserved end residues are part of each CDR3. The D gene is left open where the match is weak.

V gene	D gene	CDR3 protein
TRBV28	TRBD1	CASRDRALYEQYF
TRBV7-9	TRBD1	CASSLAGQGAWAFF
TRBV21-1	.	CASSKGAGRLNTEAFF
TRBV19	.	CASSIRLFYEQYF
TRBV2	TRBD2	CASSGTSGSLEQFF
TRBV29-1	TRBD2	CSVEWGRGAVEQYF
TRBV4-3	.	CASSYGWGPYNEQFF
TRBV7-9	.	CASSSPGVVGYTEAFF
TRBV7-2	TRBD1	CASSQSSGTVVYGYTF
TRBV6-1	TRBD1	CASSAGQASNQPQHF
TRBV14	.	CASSLPGFAYEQYF
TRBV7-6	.	CASSQGTGPYEQYF
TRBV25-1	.	CASSDGIQGLTDTQYF
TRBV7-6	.	CASSLVVGVGGLTEAFF
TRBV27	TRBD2	CASSPSSGLASYEQYF
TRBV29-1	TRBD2	CTVAGENTGELFF
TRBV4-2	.	CASSQDGGTGNEKLFF
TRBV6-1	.	CASPGGTVGYTF
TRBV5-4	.	CASSLEASEFRGEQFF
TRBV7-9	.	CAVNRGTEAFF
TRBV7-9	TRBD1	CASSRPGQDSGANVLTF
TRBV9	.	CASSVATGADTQYF
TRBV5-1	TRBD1	CASSSGTGGIRYDNEQFF
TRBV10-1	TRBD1	CASSVSKTGEGGWVLAKNIQYF
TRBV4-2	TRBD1	CASSQDLRGRNEQYF
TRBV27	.	CASSLSSTGELFF
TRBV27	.	CATKPREYTDYEQFF
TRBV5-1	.	CASSLREEGIEQYF
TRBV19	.	CASRTGSYYQPQHF
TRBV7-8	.	CASSLYEGSYNEQFF
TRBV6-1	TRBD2	CASSESSGDPYEQYF
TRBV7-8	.	CASSLVGGEYEQYF
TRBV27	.	CASSRAPAGEQYF
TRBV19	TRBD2	CATEGLAGGSSYNEQFF
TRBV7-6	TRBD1	CASSPETGGPYEQYF
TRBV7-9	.	CASRGSRTYEQYF
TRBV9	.	CASSVVPGYEQYF
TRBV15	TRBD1	CATSSLGQGVGYTF
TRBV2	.	CASIQTTGKVNGYTF
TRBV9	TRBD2	CASSLKGLAGYNEQFF
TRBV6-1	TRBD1	CASSETGDSTDTQYF
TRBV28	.	CASSLTENTEAFF
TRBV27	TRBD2	CATTGGGGYEQYF
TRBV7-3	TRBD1	CASSPGQGYEQYF
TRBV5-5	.	CASSYSLISSATNEKLFF